This TCR beta chain was documented in a study of shared clonotypes between healthy human individuals. The study drew its donors from healthy HIV-negative adults without recent acute infections or vaccinations. J gave up 1 base and V 4 bases, and 3 bases lay outside the gene matches. The germline CDR1 and CDR2 sequences are SGHTA and FQGTGA. CDR3 length: 15 residues. Concerning this clone itself: Other DNA sequences within the sample encode an identical CDR3.

Clones were read by immunoSEQ multiplex PCR, and TCRdb kept only the in-frame ones, dropping some. The sample holds 2 million to 2.5 million clones; roughly 93% are singletons and the top ten take 0.3% to 0.4%. The receptor comes from a man aged 18-30 years in good health. Some clones in this sample may be carry-over from other donors' samples. The sample consisted of naive CD4+ T cells from PBMCs. Regarding subset: CD45RA+ positively selected. This chain joins TRBV7-3 and TRBJ2-1; TRBD1 matches at 8 bases. CDR3 loop: CASSSDRGSYNEQFF. The CDR3 nucleotides read TGTGCCAGCAGCTCCGACAGGGGATCCTACAATGAGCAGTTCTTC.